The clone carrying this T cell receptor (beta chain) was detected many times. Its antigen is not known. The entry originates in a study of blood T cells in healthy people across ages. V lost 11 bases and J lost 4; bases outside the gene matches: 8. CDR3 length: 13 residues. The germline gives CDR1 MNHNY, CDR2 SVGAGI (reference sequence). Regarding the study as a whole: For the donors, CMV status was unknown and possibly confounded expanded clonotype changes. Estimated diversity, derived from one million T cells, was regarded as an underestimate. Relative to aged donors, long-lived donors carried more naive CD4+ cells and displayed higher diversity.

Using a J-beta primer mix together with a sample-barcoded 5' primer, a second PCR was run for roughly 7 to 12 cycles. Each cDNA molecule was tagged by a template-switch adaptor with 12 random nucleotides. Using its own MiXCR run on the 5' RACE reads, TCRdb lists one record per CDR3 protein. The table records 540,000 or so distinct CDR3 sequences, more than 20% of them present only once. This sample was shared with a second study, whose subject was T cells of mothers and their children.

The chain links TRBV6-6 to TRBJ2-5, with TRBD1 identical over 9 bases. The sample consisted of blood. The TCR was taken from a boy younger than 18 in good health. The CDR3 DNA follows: TGTGCCTCCCGGGACAGGGAGCGAGAGACCCAGTACTTC. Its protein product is CASRDRERETQYF.